This TCR beta chain was documented in a study of cytomegalovirus exposure and HLA in healthy donors. Germline V CDR1 and CDR2: LGHNA, YNFKEQ. Trimming took 0 bases from V and 1 from J, leaving 9 bases between them. The length of the CDR3 is 15 residues. For this clone: Its target is not known.

Study conclusions and caveats: Cytomegalovirus-associated TCR beta chains were listed, numbering 150 to 200. Rarity held for most TCR sequences, but there were some public TCRs that occurred in many donors.

TCRdb's table, derived via immunoSEQ multiplex PCR, lists solely in-frame clones and lacks some. The sample includes some 160,000 clones, around nine tenths seen only once; the top ten take almost 3%. Sequencing was carried out using PBMCs. This chain joins TRBV4-2 and TRBJ1-2; D uncertain. This clonotype was sampled from a man in his late teens or twenties in good health and CMV-seronegative. In nucleotides, the CDR3 is TGTGCCAGCAGCCAAGATCAGGTGGATAACTATGGCTACACCTTC. This encodes CASSQDQVDNYGYTF.